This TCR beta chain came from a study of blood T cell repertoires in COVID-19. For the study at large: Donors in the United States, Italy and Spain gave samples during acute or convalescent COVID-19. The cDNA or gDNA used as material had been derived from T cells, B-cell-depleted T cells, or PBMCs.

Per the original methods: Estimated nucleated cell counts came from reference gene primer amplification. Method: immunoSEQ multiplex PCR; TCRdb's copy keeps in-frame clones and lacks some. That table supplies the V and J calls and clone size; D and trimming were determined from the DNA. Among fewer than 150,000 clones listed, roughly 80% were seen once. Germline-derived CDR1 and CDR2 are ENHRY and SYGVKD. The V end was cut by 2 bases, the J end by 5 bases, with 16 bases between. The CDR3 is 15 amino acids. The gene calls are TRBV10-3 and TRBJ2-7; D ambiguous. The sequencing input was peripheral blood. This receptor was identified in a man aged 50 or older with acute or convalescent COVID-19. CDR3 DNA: TGTGCCATCAGTGAGCTCCCTGGGTCGGGTAACGAGCAGTACTTC. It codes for CAISELPGSGNEQYF.